This T cell receptor beta chain derives from a study of response to subunit inactivated influenza vaccine. The J segment lost 4 bases and the V segment lost 2 bases, leaving 9 bases of the junction unmatched. The germline CDR1 and CDR2 sequences are SQVTM and ANQGSEA. This CDR3 spans 15 amino acids. MiXCR, run by TCRdb on the RT-PCR reads, gives a single entry per CDR3 protein. Seen here are a few hundred thousand distinct CDR3 sequences, 11% observed once, and the top ten hold more than 9.5%. This clonotype was seen more than once but under ten times. The same data also contributed to another study, on T cells expressing NK-cell markers. As that report states: TCR beta cDNA was made by 5'RACE template switching with UMIs. Sorted CD3+CD56-NKG2C+, CD3+CD56+NKG2C+ and CD3+CD56+NKG2C- T cells supplied the TCR beta repertoires. Seropositivity for HCMV was found in most of the eight sequenced donors, with one seronegative. Leadership of the CD3+CD56-NKG2C+ fraction also belonged to these clonotypes in a handful of donors.

The rearrangement uses TRBV29-1 and TRBJ2-7; 9 bases are a match to TRBD2. This sequence was found in a man aged 50 to 59 who received an inactivated influenza vaccine. The source material was PBMCs from blood, sampled on the day of vaccination. The CDR3 coding sequence is TGCAGCGTTGAACGCCGTTTAGCGGGGGAGTACGAGCAGTACTTC. Amino acids: CSVERRLAGEYEQYF.